In this sample, the clone carrying this T cell receptor (beta chain) turned up many times. The data were taken from a study of T cells in Graves' hyperthyroidism and ophthalmopathy. Study-wide background: Blood was drawn when the patient was first diagnosed and still untreated.

The blood sample dates from first hyperthyroidism diagnosis, preceding any ophthalmopathy symptoms. The TCR beta CDR3 regions underwent amplification using RNA transcripts as the source. A set of HTBI primers served as the primers for a first-round RT-PCR of the TCR CDR3. TCRdb recomputed calls from the multiplex PCR reads with MiXCR, one row per CDR3 protein. The table has approximately 260,000 distinct CDR3 sequences, roughly 15% seen once. The germline V gene encodes CDR1 SGHAT and CDR2 FQNNGV. With 5 bases clipped from V and 7 bases from J, the junction kept 10 bases outside the gene matches. The CDR3 is 16 residues long.

This receptor was obtained from a woman aged 50 to 65 with Graves' hyperthyroidism that later progressed to Graves' ophthalmopathy. The chain uses TRBV11-2 and TRBJ2-4; 11 bases match TRBD1. The sequenced sample consisted of blood. The DNA for the CDR3 is TGTGCCAGCAGCCCCTACTACGGGACAGGGGGTAACATTCAGTACTTC. Protein product: CASSPYYGTGGNIQYF.